The 18 T cell receptor beta chains in this list originate from one sample, sequenced in a study of blood T cell repertoires in COVID-19. Measured with immunoSEQ multiplex PCR; TCRdb has only the in-frame clones, and not every one. The sample contains about 110,000 clones, around 85% of which appear only once. Sequences were obtained from peripheral blood. The origin of the receptors is a human donor in a cohort sampled during active COVID-19.

The chain is built from TRBV7-8 and TRBJ2-1; 7 bases line up with TRBD1. Germline lookup yields CDR1 SGHVS and CDR2 FQNEAQ. CDR3 length equals 16 residues. Trimming cost V 3 bases and J 3 bases; bases outside gene matches: 8. As DNA, the CDR3 is TGTGCCAGCAGCTTCCTTTCCAGGGGGTTCTACAATGAGCAGTTCTTC. Translating it yields CASSFLSRGFYNEQFF.

The chain employs TRBV6-5 and TRBJ2-1; 12 bases are shared with TRBD2. Trimming removed 4 bases from V and 15 bases from J; junction bases left unmatched: 7. The length of the CDR3 is 13 residues. The germline V gene has CDR1 MNHEY and CDR2 SVGAGI. The CDR3 spells CASSLTSGGAGFF. The CDR3 region has the DNA TGTGCCAGCAGTTTGACTAGCGGGGGAGCCGGGTTCTTC.

This sequence joins TRBV6-6 and TRBJ2-3; D remains unclear. The germline V gene encodes CDR1 MNHNY and CDR2 SVGAGI (reference sequence). The CDR3 extends over 12 amino acids. Trimming pared 5 bases from V and 6 bases from J, leaving 9 bases between. As DNA, the CDR3 is TGTGCCAGCAGTCCCTCCGTGGATACGCAGTATTTT. It specifies CASSPSVDTQYF.

This rearrangement joins TRBV29-1 to TRBJ2-7; the D gene is possibly TRBD1 (6 bases). V was shortened by 6 bases and J by 4 bases, with 10 bases between the two germline ends. The germline CDR1 and CDR2 sequences are SQVTM and ANQGSEA. This CDR3 is built from 11 residues. The CDR3 nucleotides read TGCAGCGTCGGACAGAATTACGAGCAGTACTTC. Its translation: CSVGQNYEQYF.

The chain couples TRBV3-1 (or the pseudogene TRBV3-2) to TRBJ2-2; TRBD1 agrees at 7 bases. CDR1 is LGHDT and CDR2 is YNNKEL in the germline V gene (reference sequence). The CDR3 contains 15 residues. V was pared by 1 base and J by 6 bases, with 5 bases of the junction left unmatched. The CDR3 loop is CASSQAGGRSGELFF. The CDR3 DNA reads TGTGCCAGCAGCCAAGCAGGGGGTCGGTCCGGGGAGCTGTTTTTT.

The chain is built from TRBV5-4 and TRBJ1-6; 7 bases agree with TRBD1. Looked up from germline, CDR1 is SGHNT and CDR2 is YYREEE (reference sequence). The trim removed 5 bases at V and 5 bases at J, leaving 4 bases unmatched. This CDR3 is built from 14 residues. For the CDR3, the DNA is TGTGCCAGCAGAACGACAGGGAATAATTCACCCCTCCACTTT. Residues: CASRTTGNNSPLHF.

The chain combines TRBV6-5 with TRBJ1-1; possible D gene TRBD1, 5 bases. Germline CDR1 reads MNHEY; CDR2 reads SVGAGI. This CDR3 contains 16 residues. V lost 4 bases and J 2 bases, leaving 17 bases between the germline ends. The CDR3 spells CASSFNTGTLNTEAFF. The CDR3 bases are TGTGCCAGCAGTTTCAATACCGGGACTCTTAACACTGAAGCTTTCTTT.

V and J are TRBV5-1 and TRBJ2-3; D unresolved. From germline, CDR1 is SGHRS and CDR2 YFSETQ. With 5 bases removed from V and 2 bases from J, the gap between germline ends came to 6 bases. The CDR3 loop spans 12 amino acids. Here the CDR3 DNA reads TGCGCCAGCAGGCTAACCACAGATACGCAGTATTTT. Its translation is CASRLTTDTQYF.

The chain carries TRBV7-9 and TRBJ1-1, with no clear D. The V end lost 4 bases, the J end lost 2 bases, and 20 bases lay between the germline ends. The length of the CDR3 is 17 residues. Germline V gives CDR1 SEHNR, CDR2 FQNEAQ (reference sequence). CDR3 loop: CASSSDPGGGINTEAFF. The CDR3 DNA is TGTGCCAGCAGCTCCGACCCGGGCGGAGGGATAAACACTGAAGCTTTCTTT. Looking up the rest from reference TRBV7-9 and TRBJ1-1 gives the full variable domain: DTGVSQNPRHKITKRGQNVTFRCDPISEHNRLYWYRQTLGQGPEFLTYFQNEAQLEKSRLLSDRFSAERPKGSFSTLEIQRTEQGDSAMYLCASSSDPGGGINTEAFFGQGTRLTVV.

This chain links TRBV19 with TRBJ2-6; 8 bases match TRBD1. CDR1 and CDR2 (germline): LNHDA, SQIVND (reference sequence). The CDR3 runs 17 residues. J lost 0 bases, V lost 9 bases, and 10 bases had no gene match. Here the CDR3 DNA reads TGTGCCAGCAGCTGGGGACAGGCACGCTCTGGGGCCAACGTCCTGACTTTC. Its protein is CASSWGQARSGANVLTF.

This rearrangement joins TRBV18 to TRBJ2-1; 8 positions match TRBD2. This CDR3 comprises 14 residues. Germline trimming cut 6 bases from V and 4 bases from J; bases unmatched to any gene: 5. Germline CDR1 reads KGHSH; CDR2 reads LQKENI. The CDR3 region is CASSPPGGYNEQFF. Written as DNA, the CDR3 is TGTGCCAGCTCTCCCCCGGGGGGGTACAATGAGCAGTTCTTC.

The genes are TRBV9 and TRBJ1-2; D is perhaps TRBD1 (5 bases). Germline CDR1 is SGDLS and CDR2 is YYNGEE. Trimming cost V 5 bases and J 2 bases, with 13 bases left between them. The CDR3 is 14 residues long. The CDR3 sequence: CASSPSGENYGYTF. DNA for the CDR3: TGTGCCAGCAGTCCTTCGGGGGAGAACTATGGCTACACCTTC. Full variable domain (rest looked up from reference TRBV9 and TRBJ1-2): DSGVTQTPKHLITATGQRVTLRCSPRSGDLSVYWYQQSLDQGLQFLIQYYNGEERAKGNILERFSAQQFPDLHSELNLSSLELGDSALYFCASSPSGENYGYTFGSGTRLTVV.

The rearrangement joins TRBV4-2 to TRBJ1-4; 7 positions match TRBD1. The CDR3 loop spans 16 amino acids. Germline CDR1 and CDR2: LGHNA and YNFKEQ. V shed 1 base and J 7 bases; nucleotides not matched to a gene: 9. The CDR3 nucleotides read TGTGCCAGCAGCCAAGCTCAACAGGGGATAGGTGAAAAACTGTTTTTT. Amino acid sequence: CASSQAQQGIGEKLFF.

The J gene is TRBJ2-1, the V gene TRBV5-1; 7 nucleotides agree with TRBD2. The V gene's germline CDR1 is SGHRS and CDR2 YFSETQ. The length of the CDR3 is 13 residues. V lost 4 bases, J lost 9 bases, and 7 bases stayed unmatched. Written as DNA, the CDR3 is TGCGCCAGCAGCCCCGGGGAGGGTACTGAGCAGTTCTTC. This translates into CASSPGEGTEQFF.

The genes are TRBV6-5 and TRBJ2-1; 10 positions agree with TRBD2. The CDR3 length is 14 residues. Germline CDR1 reads MNHEY; CDR2 reads SVGAGI. The V and J ends lost 6 bases and 8 bases, in that order; junction bases with no gene match: 7. The DNA of the CDR3 is TGTGCCAGCAGCCCCGGGACTAGCGTCCATGAGCAGTTCTTC. Encoded protein: CASSPGTSVHEQFF.

The chain employs TRBV19 and TRBJ2-1; possibly TRBD1 for D (5 bases). This CDR3 is built from 15 residues. CDR1 LNHDA and CDR2 SQIVND come from the germline V gene (reference sequence). Trimming cost V 1 base and J 1 base, with 8 bases left between them. DNA of the CDR3: TGTGCCAGTAGTATAGCCAGGGCATCCTACAATGAGCAGTTCTTC. Residues: CASSIARASYNEQFF.

J is TRBJ1-2 and V is TRBV19; D remains unclear. The CDR3 has 13 residues. The ends were cut back, 3 bases at V and 8 bases at J, with 13 bases in the middle. CDR1 and CDR2 from the germline V gene are LNHDA and SQIVND (reference sequence). As DNA, the CDR3 is TGTGCCAGTAGTATGCGAAGGGAGTGGGGCTACACCTTC. Translation: CASSMRREWGYTF.

This chain links TRBV7-8 with TRBJ2-1, with TRBD1 matching over 10 bases. Germline V gene lookup returns CDR1 SGHVS and CDR2 FQNEAQ. Losses at the gene ends were 8 bases for V and 5 bases for J; bases not matched to a gene: 9. The CDR3 length is 15 residues. The CDR3 DNA reads TGTGCCAGCTGCCCCGGGACAGGGGCTGACAATGAGCAGTTCTTC. This encodes CASCPGTGADNEQFF.